The 13 T cell receptor beta chains below were found in one sample sequenced in a study of read filtering for tumor transcriptome and immune sequencing. The library was built from around 380 ng RNA with molecular barcoded adaptors for alpha/delta and beta/gamma chains. TCRdb ran MiXCR on the reads and lists one entry per CDR3 protein. The sample consists of roughly 67,000 distinct CDR3 sequences, around 20% of them appearing once. Material for sequencing was a population of CD138-negative cells sorted from bone marrow. The receptors derive from a donor older than 35 with multiple myeloma.

This clonotype was seen repeatedly, ten times or more. The chain is built from TRBV29-1 and TRBJ1-1; unclear D gene. The germline CDR1 and CDR2 sequences are SQVTM and ANQGSEA. The length of the CDR3 is 13 residues. V was clipped by 3 bases and J by 0 bases, with 8 bases between them. The CDR3 DNA reads TGCAGCGTTGACTCGCAGATGAACACTGAAGCTTTCTTT. Translation gives CSVDSQMNTEAFF.

In regard to this clonotype: This may be a read error: a much more frequent sequence differs by one nucleotide. The chain recombines TRBV5-6 with TRBJ2-2, with 7 bases aligning to TRBD1. The germline CDR1 and CDR2 sequences are SGHDT and YYEEEE. The trim removed 1 base at V and 3 bases at J, leaving 12 bases unmatched. This CDR3 has 18 residues. CDR3 sequence (DNA): TGTGCCAGCAGCTTGACTACCGATAAGGGGGCGTACACCGGGGAGCTGTTTTTT. Amino acids: CASSLTTDKGAYTGELFF. Together with reference TRBV5-6 and TRBJ2-2, the CDR3 gives the full variable domain: DAGVTQSPTHLIKTRGQQVTLRCSPKSGHDTVSWYQQALGQGPQFIFQYYEEEERQRGNFPDRFSGHQFPNYSSELNVNALLLGDSALYLCASSLTTDKGAYTGELFFGEGSRLTVL.

The CDR3: CASSVTGQAGNEQFF. CDR3 DNA sequence: TGCGCCAGCAGCGTAACTGGACAGGCCGGCAATGAGCAGTTCTTC. The rearrangement uses TRBV5-1 and TRBJ2-1, with TRBD1 identical over 7 bases. The CDR3 extends over 15 amino acids. V was clipped by 4 bases and J by 6 bases; unmatched bases: 10. Germline loops: CDR1 SGHRS, CDR2 YFSETQ.

Many counts were recorded for this clonotype. The chain combines TRBV29-1 with TRBJ2-5, with TRBD1 identical over 9 bases. Germline loops: CDR1 SQVTM, CDR2 ANQGSEA. V shed 8 bases, J shed 5 bases, and the junction held 9 bases outside the gene matches. This CDR3 is 13 amino acids long. CDR3 amino acids: CSTRDRVTETQYF. The CDR3 region has the DNA TGCAGCACCCGGGACAGGGTAACGGAGACCCAGTACTTC.

This clonotype has ten or more counts. The V and J genes are TRBV12-3 or TRBV12-4 and TRBJ1-1; D unclear. The CDR3 covers 13 residues. Trimming left V 1 base short and J 4 bases short, with 7 bases between. The CDR3 DNA follows: TGTGCCAGCAGTTTAGTTTTGGGCACTGAAGCTTTCTTT. This gives the protein CASSLVLGTEAFF.

Turning to this clonotype: This may stem from a read error, because a much larger clone lies one nucleotide away. The chain recombines TRBV5-1 with TRBJ2-5, with a possible D match to TRBD2 (5 bases). The CDR3 runs 14 residues. Trimming cost V 4 bases and J 4 bases, with 14 bases left between them. Germline lookup yields CDR1 SGHRS and CDR2 YFSETQ. The CDR3 bases are TGCGCCAGCAGCCTCTTATGGGAGCGAGAGACCCAGTACTTC. This codes for CASSLLWERETQYF.

A few counts support this clonotype. CDR3 sequence: CASSQVAGHNEKLFF. The CDR3 DNA sequence: TGCGCCAGCAGCCAAGTCGCAGGGCATAATGAAAAACTGTTTTTT. The gene calls are TRBV4-1 and TRBJ1-4; possibly TRBD1 for D (5 bases). The CDR3 contains 15 residues. V gave up 1 base and J gave up 4 bases, with 10 bases separating them. CDR1 and CDR2 (germline): MGHRA, YSYEKL.

This clonotype was picked up many times. The chain recombines TRBV30 with TRBJ2-5; no firm D call. Germline CDR1 and CDR2: GTSNPN and SVGIG (reference sequence). CDR3 size: 12 residues. The V end was cut by 3 bases, the J end by 3 bases, with 8 bases between. The DNA for the CDR3 is TGTGCCTGGAGCAGGAAGAAAGAGACCCAGTACTTC. It codes for CAWSRKKETQYF.

Comments on this clonotype: This is likely an artifact of a read error, given a far larger clone one base away. V usage is TRBV11-2 and J usage is TRBJ1-1; possible D gene TRBD1, 6 bases. Trimming shortened V by 4 bases and J by 11 bases, and 17 bases separated the two germline ends. The V gene's germline CDR1 is SGHAT and CDR2 FQNNGV. The CDR3 contains 13 residues. The CDR3 sequence: CASSSGAGLRAFF. The CDR3 DNA follows: TGTGCCAGCAGCTCGGGGGCAGGGCTTAGGGCTTTCTTT.

This clonotype has a count of ten or more. Here the CDR3 reads CASSGPSGSLYEQYF. The CDR3 bases are TGTGCCAGCAGTGGTCCGAGCGGGAGTTTGTACGAGCAGTACTTC. V and J are TRBV6-1 and TRBJ2-7; TRBD2 matches 8 bases. The V gene's germline CDR1 is MNHNS and CDR2 SASEGT. Unmatched junction bases numbered 9, after V lost 4 bases and J lost 4 bases. This CDR3 is built from 15 residues.

In regard to this clonotype: At one end, the junction sequence differs from germline, possibly due to a read error. The CDR3 is CSVAWAGVAGELYF. The DNA of the CDR3 is TGCAGCGTTGCGTGGGCAGGTGTGGCCGGGGAGCTGTATTTT. The chain has TRBV29-1 and TRBJ2-2; D possibly corresponds to TRBD2 (5 bases). Germline V lookup: CDR1 SQVTM, CDR2 ANQGSEA. The CDR3 covers 14 residues.

This clonotype was recorded many times. The gene calls are TRBV3-1 and TRBJ1-4, with 8 bases fitting TRBD1. CDR3 length: 17 residues. CDR1 is LGHDT and CDR2 is YNNKEL in the germline V gene (reference sequence). The ends lost 1 base at V and 7 bases at J; junction bases unmatched: 11. The CDR3 sequence: CASSQAPVGQGGEKLFF. The CDR3 region has the DNA TGTGCCAGCAGCCAAGCCCCCGTAGGACAGGGAGGTGAAAAACTGTTTTTT.

V and J are TRBV20-1 and TRBJ2-1; 8 bases align to TRBD2. The V segment lost 4 bases and the J segment 7 bases; nucleotides outside the gene matches: 9. Germline values: CDR1 DFQATT, CDR2 SNEGSKA (reference sequence). The CDR3 is 14 residues long. The CDR3 nucleotides read TGCAGTGCTACCCAGCGGGAGCGGGGGAATGAGCAGTTCTTC. Encoded protein: CSATQRERGNEQFF.